Below, 5 T cell receptor beta chains from the same sample are listed, as sequenced in a study of cytomegalovirus exposure and HLA in healthy donors. Primers included in the PCR were 60 Vbeta and 13 Jbeta primers. The table came from immunoSEQ multiplex PCR; TCRdb's copy has only in-frame clones and leaves some out. The sample has about 170,000 clones, approximately 81% seen once; the top ten hold less than 2%. Source material: PBMCs. These TCRs come from a male donor in good health and CMV-seronegative.

The V call is TRBV19, the J call TRBJ2-3, with TRBD2 matching 9 bases. The J segment lost 1 base and the V segment lost 9 bases, leaving 8 bases of the junction unmatched. Germline V gene lookup returns CDR1 LNHDA and CDR2 SQIVND (reference sequence). The CDR3 loop spans 15 amino acids. This CDR3 is CASQVASGGTDTQYF. In DNA form, the CDR3 reads TGTGCCAGCCAGGTGGCTAGCGGGGGCACAGATACGCAGTATTTT.

This clone came up once. This chain uses TRBV28 with TRBJ2-1; 12 positions match TRBD2. V shed 6 bases and J 5 bases; nucleotides not matched to a gene: 8. CDR1 and CDR2 (germline): MDHEN, SYDVKM. The CDR3 covers 16 residues. CDR3 loop: CASRRLAGGPHNEQFF. The CDR3 region has the DNA TGTGCCAGCAGACGCCTAGCGGGAGGGCCCCACAATGAGCAGTTCTTC.

This chain connects TRBV5-1 to TRBJ2-3; tentative D call: TRBD2 (5 bases). The V end was cut by 7 bases, the J end by 0 bases, with 12 bases between. Looked up from germline, CDR1 is SGHRS and CDR2 is YFSETQ. The length of the CDR3 is 14 residues. The chain's CDR3 is CASGLGGSTDTQYF. The CDR3 DNA follows: TGCGCCAGCGGGTTAGGAGGAAGCACAGATACGCAGTATTTT.

This clone was counted only a few times. This rearrangement joins TRBV27 to TRBJ2-3; D is possibly TRBD2 (5 bases). This CDR3 region has 19 residues. Germline loops: CDR1 MNHEY, CDR2 SMNVEV (reference sequence). Deletions cut 2 bases from V and 0 bases from J, with 21 bases between. CDR3 sequence (DNA): TGTGCCAGCAGTTTAGGCCTCATACCTGCGGGTACCAGCACAGATACGCAGTATTTT. Residues: CASSLGLIPAGTSTDTQYF.

CDR3 amino acids: CASSLGASGGQETQYF. In DNA, the CDR3 is TGTGCCAGCAGCTTAGGGGCTAGCGGTGGCCAAGAGACCCAGTACTTC. V gene TRBV7-8 combines with J gene TRBJ2-5; 7 bases line up with TRBD2. The junction had 6 bases not matched to a gene; V was cut back by 1 base and J by 1 base. Germline loops: CDR1 SGHVS, CDR2 FQNEAQ. The CDR3 is 16 amino acids.